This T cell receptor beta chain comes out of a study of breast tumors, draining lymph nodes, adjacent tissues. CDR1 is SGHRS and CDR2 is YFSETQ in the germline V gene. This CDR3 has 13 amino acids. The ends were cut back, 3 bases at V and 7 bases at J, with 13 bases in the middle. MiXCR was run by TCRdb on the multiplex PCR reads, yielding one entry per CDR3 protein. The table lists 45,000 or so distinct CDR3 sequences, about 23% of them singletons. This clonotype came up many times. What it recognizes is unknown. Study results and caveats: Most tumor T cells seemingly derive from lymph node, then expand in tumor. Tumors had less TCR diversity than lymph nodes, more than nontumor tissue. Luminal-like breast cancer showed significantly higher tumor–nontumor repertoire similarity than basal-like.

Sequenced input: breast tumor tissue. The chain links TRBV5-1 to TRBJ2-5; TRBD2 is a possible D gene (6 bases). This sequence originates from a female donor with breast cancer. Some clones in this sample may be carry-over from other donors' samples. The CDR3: CASSSGEVGTQYF. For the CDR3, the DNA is TGCGCCAGCAGCTCCGGGGAGGTAGGGACCCAGTACTTC.